One and the same sample provided the 19 T cell receptor beta chains below, sequenced in a study of T cell clonality in common variable immunodeficiency. No antigens are known for them. General study findings and limits: In common variable immunodeficiency, TCR beta chains reportedly carried fewer deletions and N-nucleotide insertions.

Data came from immunoSEQ multiplex PCR; TCRdb stores just in-frame clones and leaves some out. The sample is made up of approximately 14,000 clones, none counted only once. The specimen was peripheral blood mononuclear cells. These receptors all come from a human donor with common variable immunodeficiency.

Notes on this clone: The read ends 3 residues before the CDR3 terminus; that terminus is restored from the germline J gene. The chain is built from TRBV19 and TRBJ2-2; 13 nucleotides agree with TRBD2. CDR3 length equals 17 residues. V trimming: 4 bases; J trimming: 3 bases; junction bases outside the gene matches: 5. The germline V gene encodes CDR1 LNHDA and CDR2 SQIVND (reference sequence). The sequenced CDR3 bases are TGTGCCAGTAGTAGGGGACTAGCGGGAACCTACACCGGGGAG. Translated: CASSRGLAGTYTGE. The full CDR3 sequence reads CASSRGLAGTYTGELFF.

Of note for this clone: The observed sequence ends 3 residues before the CDR3 terminus, with the missing tail filled in from the germline J gene. The chain is built from TRBV18 and TRBJ2-3; D ambiguous. Germline values: CDR1 KGHSH, CDR2 LQKENI. CDR3 size: 16 residues. The V gene lost 3 bases and the J gene lost 0 bases, with 13 bases spanning the gap. CDR3 protein: CASSPVLRYSTDTQYF. The CDR3 DNA, read in part, is TGTGCCAGCTCACCGGTGTTGAGGTATAGCACAGATACG.

As concerns this clone: The DNA ends 3 residues before the CDR3 does, and the rest of the CDR3 is filled in from the germline J gene. This rearrangement joins TRBV19 to TRBJ2-3, with D perhaps matching TRBD1 (6 bases). The V end was cut by 6 bases, the J end by 4 bases, with 11 bases between. This CDR3 is 13 amino acids long. Germline assignment: CDR1 LNHDA and CDR2 SQIVND (reference sequence). The CDR3: CASRRQGSDTQYF. The sequenced CDR3 bases are TGTGCCAGTAGACGGCAGGGGTCAGATACG. Drawing the rest from reference TRBV19 and TRBJ2-3, the complete variable domain is DGGITQSPKYLFRKEGQNVTLSCEQNLNHDAMYWYRQDPGQGLRLIYYSQIVNDFQKGDIAEGYSVSREKKESFPLTVTSAQKNPTAFYLCASRRQGSDTQYFGPGTRLTVL.

This clone has a handful of counts. The sequenced fragment ends 3 residues before the CDR3 boundary, so the rest is inferred from the germline J gene. The same CDR3 also results from other DNA sequences found in this sample. The chain employs TRBV5-1 and TRBJ2-1; the match to TRBD2 covers 13 bases. CDR3 length: 15 amino acids. Trimming cost V 3 bases and J 8 bases; bases outside gene matches: 5. Germline CDR1 SGHRS, CDR2 YFSETQ. The DNA read from the CDR3 is TGCGCCAGCAGCTCCGGACTAGCGGGAGTGTATGAG. Its protein product is CASSSGLAGVYE. In full, the CDR3 reads CASSSGLAGVYEQFF. Looking up the rest from reference TRBV5-1 and TRBJ2-1 gives the full variable domain: KAGVTQTPRYLIKTRGQQVTLSCSPISGHRSVSWYQQTPGQGLQFLFEYFSETQRNKGNFPGRFSGRQFSNSRSEMNVSTLELGDSALYLCASSSGLAGVYEQFFGPGTRLTVL.

There are a few counts of this clone. The observed sequence ends 3 residues before the CDR3 terminus, with the missing tail filled in from the germline J gene. V usage is TRBV19 and J usage is TRBJ2-7, with TRBD1 matching over 9 bases. The CDR3 consists of 12 residues. V trimming: 8 bases; J trimming: 6 bases; junction bases outside the gene matches: 5. Germline V gene sequence: CDR1 LNHDA, CDR2 SQIVND (reference sequence). The CDR3 spells CASGTGRSEQYF. The part of the CDR3 DNA that was read is TGTGCCAGTGGGACAGGGAGGTCCGAG.

This clone was found a few times. The read falls 3 residues short of the CDR3 end, and the missing part is taken from the germline J gene. The gene calls are TRBV5-1 and TRBJ2-7; D remains unclear. The V gene's germline CDR1 is SGHRS and CDR2 YFSETQ. V was clipped by 0 bases and J by 3 bases, with 4 bases between them. This CDR3 is 12 amino acids long. CDR3 DNA (partial): TGCGCCAGCAGCTTGGACGGCTACGAG. Translating it yields CASSLDGYE. The entire CDR3 sequence reads CASSLDGYEQYF.

A remark on this clone: The read terminates 3 residues before the CDR3 end, so the remaining end is supplied by the germline J gene. The gene calls are TRBV20-1 and TRBJ2-7; 7 nucleotides agree with TRBD1. This CDR3 spans 14 amino acids. Germline CDR1 DFQATT, CDR2 SNEGSKA (reference sequence). The J segment lost 5 bases and the V segment lost 2 bases, leaving 9 bases of the junction unmatched. CDR3 residues: CSARRDSNFHEQYF. The CDR3 bases that were read are TGCAGTGCTAGACGGGACAGTAATTTCCACGAG.

With respect to this clone: Read coverage stops 3 residues before the CDR3 terminus; the germline J gene supplies the remainder. The chain carries TRBV18 and TRBJ1-6, with D unclear. With 6 bases removed from V and 0 bases from J, the gap between germline ends came to 9 bases. The CDR3 length is 15 residues. CDR1 is KGHSH, CDR2 LQKENI, per germline. CDR3 residues: CASSYKSSYNSPLHF. The covered CDR3 bases are TGTGCCAGCTCTTACAAGAGCTCCTATAATTCACCC.

Many counts were recorded for this clone. The part of the CDR3 DNA that was read is TGTGCCAGCAGCCGATCACAGGGGGCCTACGAG. Translation gives CASSRSQGAYE. The CDR3, in full, reads CASSRSQGAYEQYF. The chain joins TRBV7-6 to TRBJ2-7; 8 bases are shared with TRBD1. The CDR3 goes on 3 residues after the read ends, and that part is filled in from the germline J gene. CDR1 and CDR2 from the germline V gene are SGHVS and FNYEAQ. This CDR3 contains 14 residues. The V gene end was trimmed by 5 bases and the J gene end by 2 bases; junction bases not matched to a gene: 5.

This clone has more than one count but fewer than ten. The read ends 3 residues shy of where the CDR3 ends; the end is completed using the germline J gene. This chain connects TRBV7-6 to TRBJ2-1; 7 bases match TRBD2. CDR3 size: 17 residues. Germline lookup yields CDR1 SGHVS and CDR2 FNYEAQ. The V segment lost 5 bases and the J segment 0 bases; nucleotides outside the gene matches: 10. The CDR3 sequence: CASSPNSGLSSYNEQFF. CDR3 bases read: TGTGCCAGCAGCCCAAATAGCGGGCTGAGCTCCTACAATGAG.

A note on this clone: Read coverage stops 3 residues before the CDR3 terminus; the germline J gene supplies the remainder. This chain links TRBV20-1 with TRBJ1-1; TRBD1 matches at 8 bases. There are 16 residues in the CDR3. CDR1 is DFQATT and CDR2 is SNEGSKA in the germline V gene (reference sequence). After removal of 6 bases from V and 5 bases from J, the junction contained 17 bases not matched to a gene. CDR3 region: CSAPGRQGASGTEAFF. Incomplete CDR3 DNA: TGCAGTGCCCCCGGGAGGCAGGGGGCGTCAGGGACTGAA.

A few counts support this clone. The sequenced fragment ends 3 residues before the CDR3 boundary, so the rest is inferred from the germline J gene. This chain joins TRBV7-3 and TRBJ1-1; D is possibly TRBD1 (6 bases). The CDR3 is 15 residues long. Germline V gene lookup returns CDR1 SGHTA and CDR2 FQGTGA. With 0 bases removed from V and 6 bases from J, the gap between germline ends came to 14 bases. CDR3 amino acids: CASSLTVTGSSEAFF. The part of the CDR3 DNA that was read is TGTGCCAGCAGCTTAACTGTTACAGGGTCGTCTGAA.

On this clone itself: Read coverage stops 3 residues before the CDR3 terminus; the germline J gene supplies the remainder. The rearrangement joins TRBV11-3 to TRBJ2-5; TRBD2 agrees at 11 bases. Germline lookup yields CDR1 SGHNT and CDR2 YENEEA. CDR3 length equals 13 residues. V shed 5 bases and J 7 bases; nucleotides not matched to a gene: 3. CDR3 bases read: TGTGCCAGCAGCCCCGGGACTAGCGGGACC. It specifies CASSPGTSGT. The whole CDR3 protein is CASSPGTSGTQYF. Together with reference TRBV11-3 and TRBJ2-5, the CDR3 gives the full variable domain: EAGVVQSPRYKIIEKKQPVAFWCNPISGHNTLYWYLQNLGQGPELLIRYENEEAVDDSQLPKDRFSAERLKGVDSTLKIQPAELGDSAVYLCASSPGTSGTQYFGPGTRLLVL.

Regarding this clone: The CDR3 extends 3 residues past the end of the read, so its final part is completed from the germline J gene. The rearrangement links TRBV7-2 to TRBJ2-7, with TRBD1 matching 7 bases. The V segment lost 6 bases and the J segment 1 base; nucleotides outside the gene matches: 6. From germline, CDR1 is SGHTA and CDR2 FQGNSA. The CDR3 is 14 amino acids. The CDR3 reads CASSRGPTSYEQYF. The CDR3 bases that were read are TGTGCCAGCAGTAGGGGGCCGACTTCCTACGAG.

This clone appeared a few times. The read terminates 3 residues ahead of where the CDR3 ends, so the germline J gene completes it. The V call is TRBV7-9, the J call TRBJ1-2; 7 bases match TRBD1. CDR1 and CDR2 (germline): SEHNR, FQNEAQ (reference sequence). The CDR3 totals 13 residues. This CDR3 reads CASSLDRGWGYTF. The sequenced part of the CDR3 DNA is TGTGCCAGCAGCTTAGACAGGGGCTGGGGC. The whole variable domain, filled in from reference TRBV7-9 and TRBJ1-2, reads DTGVSQNPRHKITKRGQNVTFRCDPISEHNRLYWYRQTLGQGPEFLTYFQNEAQLEKSRLLSDRFSAERPKGSFSTLEIQRTEQGDSAMYLCASSLDRGWGYTFGSGTRLTVV.

Concerning this clone: The read gets to within 3 residues of the CDR3 end, and the germline J gene fills in the rest. This chain joins TRBV18 and TRBJ2-7; 9 bases agree with TRBD2. The V gene end was trimmed by 6 bases and the J gene end by 2 bases; junction bases not matched to a gene: 11. There are 16 residues in the CDR3. The germline CDR1 and CDR2 sequences are KGHSH and LQKENI. Incomplete CDR3 DNA: TGTGCCAGCTCGGGTATAGCGGGAGCCACCCCCTACGAG. This gives the protein CASSGIAGATPYE. The whole CDR3 region reads CASSGIAGATPYEQYF.

A note on this clone: The CDR3 end lies 3 residues beyond the end of the read and is filled in from the germline J gene. Other nucleotide sequences from this sample produce the same CDR3. The gene calls are TRBV7-9 and TRBJ1-5, with unresolved D. Trimming left V 1 base short and J 6 bases short, with 4 bases between. The CDR3 covers 12 residues. CDR1 SEHNR and CDR2 FQNEAQ come from the germline V gene (reference sequence). The sequenced part of the CDR3 DNA is TGTGCCAGCAGCTTAGATAGTCAGCCC. It codes for CASSLDSQP. The whole CDR3 is CASSLDSQPQHF.

By its share, this clone is medium-sized. One end of the junction fails to match germline, which may point to a read error. The CDR3 end falls 3 residues outside the read, so it is completed with the germline J gene. The V and J genes are TRBV4-2 and TRBJ2-1; no firm D call. Germline V gene lookup returns CDR1 LGHNA and CDR2 YNFKEQ. The CDR3 runs to 16 residues. The CDR3 bases that were read are TGCGCCAGCAGCCAAGATGCGGCGGTCTCCTACAATGAG. Translating gives CASSQDAAVSYNE. The whole CDR3 protein is CASSQDAAVSYNEQFF.

This clone was counted a few times. The read is 3 residues too short to cover the CDR3 end, so that end is filled in from the germline J gene. The chain has TRBV5-5 and TRBJ1-2; the D is unclear. The germline CDR1 and CDR2 sequences are SGHKS and YYEKEE (reference sequence). The ends were cut back, 4 bases at V and 5 bases at J, with 18 bases in the middle. This CDR3 is built from 15 residues. The DNA read from the CDR3 is TGTGCCAGCAGCGATACCGCAGCGGGAAGATATGGC. Translating gives CASSDTAAGRYG. The whole CDR3 sequence is CASSDTAAGRYGYTF.